Listed here are 5 T cell receptor beta chains from one sample, sequenced in a study of T cells in Graves' hyperthyroidism and ophthalmopathy (dated by TCRdb to the late 2010s). The library was made by multiplex PCR. Sequencing relied on an Illumina HiSeq 2000. Amplification of TCR beta CDR3 regions was carried out from RNA transcripts. For the first round of RT-PCR on the TCR CDR3, the HTBI primer set was used together with the Qiagen OneStep RT-PCR kit. The raw public reads went through TCRdb reprocessing: fastp at Q25, MiXCR clone calling, in-frame beta chains kept. Identical CDR3 proteins give one entry, which carries the most common genes and DNA. The sample profile shows a few hundred thousand distinct CDR3 sequences; 16% of them were found once. Jointly, the top ten make up roughly 3.4% of the sample. The sequenced sample consisted of blood. These receptors were obtained from a woman between 35 and 50 years old with Graves' ophthalmopathy.

This clonotype was counted once. The chain joins TRBV7-9 to TRBJ2-4; TRBD2 is a possible D gene (6 bases). The V and J ends lost 2 bases and 0 bases respectively, with 14 bases between them. The CDR3 sequence is 17 residues long. The V gene's germline CDR1 is SEHNR and CDR2 FQNEAQ (reference sequence). CDR3 region: CASSLPGDPLAKNIQYF. CDR3 in DNA: TGTGCCAGCAGCTTACCGGGGGACCCCTTAGCCAAAAACATTCAGTACTTC. Looking up the rest from reference TRBV7-9 and TRBJ2-4 gives the full variable domain: DTGVSQNPRHKITKRGQNVTFRCDPISEHNRLYWYRQTLGQGPEFLTYFQNEAQLEKSRLLSDRFSAERPKGSFSTLEIQRTEQGDSAMYLCASSLPGDPLAKNIQYFGAGTRLSVL.

In this sample, this clonotype turned up a few times. The V and J genes are TRBV6-5 and TRBJ2-7; 14 nucleotides agree with TRBD2. With 2 bases clipped from V and 7 bases from J, the junction kept 7 bases outside the gene matches. Germline CDR1 is MNHEY and CDR2 is SVGAGI. CDR3 length equals 16 residues. The CDR3 protein is CASSYTGTSGSGEQYF. For the CDR3, the DNA is TGTGCCAGCAGTTACACAGGGACTAGCGGGAGCGGGGAGCAGTACTTC.

This clonotype occurred many times. The chain uses TRBV2 and TRBJ1-2, with D unresolved. The CDR3 has 13 residues. Germline values: CDR1 SNHLY, CDR2 FYNNEI. Trimming took off 7 bases at V and 6 bases at J, with 15 bases between the two ends. The chain's CDR3 is CASTREREDGYTF. The CDR3 region has the DNA TGTGCCAGCACCCGGGAGAGGGAAGATGGCTACACCTTC.

This clonotype was observed at least ten times. V is TRBV7-2 and J is TRBJ2-7; TRBD2 agrees at 12 bases. Germline CDR1 reads SGHTA; CDR2 reads FQGNSA. Losses at the gene ends were 3 bases for V and 3 bases for J; bases not matched to a gene: 3. The CDR3 is 15 residues long. The CDR3 sequence is CASSFPTSGSYEQYF. The CDR3 nucleotides are TGTGCCAGCAGCTTCCCGACTAGCGGGAGCTACGAGCAGTACTTC.

This clonotype was observed a few times. This chain uses TRBV30 with TRBJ1-4; 7 bases match TRBD1. CDR3 length: 14 amino acids. The trim removed 2 bases at V and 5 bases at J, leaving 5 bases unmatched. Germline CDR1 is GTSNPN and CDR2 is SVGIG (reference sequence). Here the CDR3 DNA reads TGTGCCTGGAGTCGGGACAGAGACAATGAAAAACTGTTTTTT. Translating it yields CAWSRDRDNEKLFF.